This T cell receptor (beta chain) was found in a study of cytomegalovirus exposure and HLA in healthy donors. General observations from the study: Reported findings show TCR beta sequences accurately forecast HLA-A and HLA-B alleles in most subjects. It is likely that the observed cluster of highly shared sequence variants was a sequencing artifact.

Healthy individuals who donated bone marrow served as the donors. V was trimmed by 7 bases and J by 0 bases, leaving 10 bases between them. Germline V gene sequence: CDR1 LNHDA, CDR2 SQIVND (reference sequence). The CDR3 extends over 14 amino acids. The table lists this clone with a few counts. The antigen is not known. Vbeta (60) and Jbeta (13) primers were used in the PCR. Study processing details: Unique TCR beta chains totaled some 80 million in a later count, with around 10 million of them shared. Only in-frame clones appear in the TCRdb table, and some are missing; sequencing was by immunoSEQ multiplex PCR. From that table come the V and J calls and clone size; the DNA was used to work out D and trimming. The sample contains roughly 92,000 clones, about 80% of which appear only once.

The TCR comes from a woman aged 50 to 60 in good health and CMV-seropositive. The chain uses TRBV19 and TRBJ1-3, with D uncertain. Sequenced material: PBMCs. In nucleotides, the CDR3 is TGTGCCAGTAAGGAGCTGGTCTCTGGAAACACCATATATTTT. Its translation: CASKELVSGNTIYF.